The 25 T cell receptor beta chains reported below all come from one sample, sequenced in a study of OX40 agonist ivuxolimab in advanced cancers. Receptor amplification or capture employed the immunoSEQ multiplex PCR assay. TCRdb's version of the immuneACCESS table is confined to in-frame rearrangements and falls short of the full clone set. An unresolved V gene accounts for under half of the shortfall where checked; the remainder is of unknown origin. The sample table shows over 55,000 clones, and about 79% are seen once. Under 2% of the sample rests with the top ten. This sample comprised CD4+ or CD8+ T cells sorted from blood, obtained in a trial of the OX40 agonist ivuxolimab. The source is an adult with an advanced solid tumor such as melanoma, head and neck, liver or kidney cancer.

The V gene is TRBV28, the J gene TRBJ1-2, with D unclear. In germline, CDR1 is MDHEN, CDR2 SYDVKM. Trimming took off 6 bases at V and 1 base at J, with 18 bases between the two ends. The CDR3 spans 16 residues. The CDR3 is CASSSPNTGSNYGYTF. Written as DNA, the CDR3 is TGTGCCAGCAGCTCACCTAATACGGGGAGTAACTATGGCTACACCTTC.

This rearrangement joins TRBV6-1 to TRBJ1-5; TRBD1 agrees at 8 bases. This CDR3 is built from 14 residues. Germline CDR1 and CDR2: MNHNS and SASEGT. V lost 7 bases and J lost 2; bases outside the gene matches: 4. CDR3 sequence (DNA): TGTGCCAGCAACCTGGACAGGGGCAATCAGCCCCAGCATTTT. Protein product: CASNLDRGNQPQHF.

The J gene is TRBJ2-3, the V gene TRBV4-3; a possible D gene is TRBD1 (6 bases). The CDR3 is 16 residues long. The germline V gene encodes CDR1 LGHNA and CDR2 YSLEER. V was shortened by 4 bases and J by 4 bases, with 18 bases between the two germline ends. The CDR3 is CASSPGAGARADTQYF. The CDR3 bases are TGCGCCAGCAGCCCAGGGGCAGGGGCAAGGGCAGATACGCAGTATTTT.

The gene calls are TRBV7-7 and TRBJ2-7, with a weak D call TRBD2 (6 bases). CDR3 length: 14 amino acids. Per germline, CDR1 SSHAT and CDR2 FNYEAQ (reference sequence). The V and J ends lost 3 bases and 1 base respectively, with 10 bases between them. The CDR3 region has the DNA TGTGCCAGCAGCTTGGACGGGACTTCCTACGAGCAGTACTTC. Amino acid sequence: CASSLDGTSYEQYF.

The chain recombines TRBV4-3 with TRBJ2-7; 11 nucleotides agree with TRBD2. V dropped 3 bases and J dropped 4; count of bases not matched to a gene: 11. The V gene's germline CDR1 is LGHNA and CDR2 YSLEER. CDR3 length: 17 residues. The CDR3 loop reads CASSQGRGTSGIYEQYF. In DNA form, the CDR3 reads TGCGCCAGCAGCCAGGGCCGAGGGACTAGCGGCATTTACGAGCAGTACTTC.

This chain connects TRBV4-2 to TRBJ2-5; D gene unclear. The germline V gene encodes CDR1 LGHNA and CDR2 YNFKEQ. Trimming pared 0 bases from V and 1 base from J, leaving 0 bases between. The CDR3 spans 12 residues. The CDR3 region is CASSQDQETQYF. The CDR3 coding sequence is TGTGCCAGCAGCCAAGACCAAGAGACCCAGTACTTC.

The V call is TRBV6-5, the J call TRBJ2-3, with D maybe TRBD2 (6 bases). The length of the CDR3 is 15 residues. Between the trimmed V and J ends, which lost 2 bases and 10 bases, there was a span of 19 bases. Germline CDR1 MNHEY, CDR2 SVGAGI. CDR3 in DNA: TGTGCCAGCAGTTACGAGCAGGGAGGCCCATATGCGCAGTATTTT. Its translation is CASSYEQGGPYAQYF.

V and J are TRBV29-1 and TRBJ1-4; TRBD1 agrees at 8 bases. The CDR3 has 15 residues. Unmatched junction bases numbered 7, after V lost 7 bases and J lost 0 bases. The germline gives CDR1 SQVTM, CDR2 ANQGSEA. CDR3 residues: CSATGGASTNEKLFF. The DNA for the CDR3 is TGCAGCGCCACAGGGGGGGCCTCAACTAATGAAAAACTGTTTTTT.

V and J are TRBV4-3 and TRBJ2-2; D is ambiguous. V lost 1 base and J lost 7, with 4 bases in between. The CDR3 has 12 amino acids. CDR1 and CDR2 (germline): LGHNA, YSLEER. The CDR3 spells CASSQVLGELFF. CDR3 in DNA: TGCGCCAGCAGCCAAGTCCTCGGGGAGCTGTTTTTT.

The J gene is TRBJ1-1, the V gene TRBV28, with 11 positions matching TRBD1. V shed 8 bases and J 6 bases; nucleotides not matched to a gene: 5. In germline, CDR1 is MDHEN, CDR2 SYDVKM. The CDR3 sequence is 13 residues long. CDR3 region: CASGQGAGAEAFF. Here the CDR3 DNA reads TGTGCCAGCGGACAGGGGGCAGGGGCTGAAGCTTTCTTT.

The genes are TRBV9 and TRBJ1-2, with no clear D. Between the trimmed V and J ends, which lost 3 bases and 0 bases, there was a span of 12 bases. CDR3 length: 15 amino acids. The germline V gene has CDR1 SGDLS and CDR2 YYNGEE. CDR3 sequence reads: CASSGRGAANYGYTF. The CDR3 DNA sequence: TGTGCCAGCAGCGGCCGGGGTGCCGCTAACTATGGCTACACCTTC.

A few counts support this clone. The V call is TRBV18, the J call TRBJ2-6, with D tentatively TRBD1 (7 bases). This CDR3 contains 18 residues. Trimming took 2 bases from V and 2 from J, leaving 16 bases between them. Germline V CDR1 and CDR2: KGHSH, LQKENI. The CDR3 spells CASSPRQGGATGANVLTF. In nucleotides, the CDR3 is TGTGCCAGCTCACCAAGACAGGGAGGTGCAACTGGGGCCAACGTCCTGACTTTC.

The rearrangement joins TRBV6-5 to TRBJ1-2; D gene ambiguous. Trimming removed 0 bases from V and 5 bases from J, with 10 bases in between. The germline gives CDR1 MNHEY, CDR2 SVGAGI. The length of the CDR3 is 14 residues. This chain's CDR3 is CASSYSGNWYGYTF. CDR3 DNA sequence: TGTGCCAGCAGTTACTCGGGCAACTGGTATGGCTACACCTTC.

The sample holds a few counts of this clone. The rearrangement uses TRBV7-2 and TRBJ2-1; unclear D gene. The CDR3 loop spans 14 amino acids. Germline loops: CDR1 SGHTA, CDR2 FQGNSA. With 2 bases removed from V and 5 bases from J, the gap between germline ends came to 10 bases. This CDR3 reads CASSLSGSDNEQFF. The CDR3 DNA sequence: TGTGCCAGCAGCTTAAGTGGGTCTGACAATGAGCAGTTCTTC.

A single count supports this clone. The chain is built from TRBV5-1 and TRBJ2-1, with 10 bases fitting TRBD1. The CDR3 runs 16 residues. Losses at the gene ends were 4 bases for V and 3 bases for J; bases not matched to a gene: 7. The germline gives CDR1 SGHRS, CDR2 YFSETQ. This CDR3 reads CASSRRRDRGYNEQFF. CDR3 sequence (DNA): TGCGCCAGCAGCCGGAGGCGGGACAGGGGCTACAATGAGCAGTTCTTC. Full variable domain (remainder filled in from reference TRBV5-1 and TRBJ2-1): KAGVTQTPRYLIKTRGQQVTLSCSPISGHRSVSWYQQTPGQGLQFLFEYFSETQRNKGNFPGRFSGRQFSNSRSEMNVSTLELGDSALYLCASSRRRDRGYNEQFFGPGTRLTVL.

The chain has TRBV2 and TRBJ1-2; the D is unclear. The CDR3 spans 12 residues. V was trimmed by 7 bases and J by 0 bases, leaving 6 bases between them. Germline CDR1 reads SNHLY; CDR2 reads FYNNEI. The CDR3 DNA sequence: TGTGCCAGCAACGTAGCTAACTATGGCTACACCTTC. It is translated as CASNVANYGYTF.

This chain uses TRBV4-3 with TRBJ2-5; perhaps TRBD1 as D (5 bases). V shed 4 bases and J shed 1 base, with 13 bases lying between them. Germline CDR1 LGHNA, CDR2 YSLEER. The CDR3 sequence is 15 residues long. The CDR3 here is CASSPHGRAQETQYF. The DNA for the CDR3 is TGCGCCAGCAGCCCCCACGGCAGGGCCCAAGAGACCCAGTACTTC.

The chain recombines TRBV28 with TRBJ2-5; D is uncertain. The J call may be incorrect, as the DNA end agrees better with TRBJ2-7. CDR3 length equals 13 residues. Germline CDR1 MDHEN, CDR2 SYDVKM. In DNA, the CDR3 is TGTGCCAGCAGTTCTCAGTCCCCCTACGAGCAGTACTTC. It codes for CASSSQSPYEQYF.

This clone has more than one count but fewer than ten. V and J are TRBV4-3 and TRBJ1-3; D gene ambiguous. The CDR3 has 15 amino acids. Trimming pared 0 bases from V and 4 bases from J, leaving 10 bases between. Germline values: CDR1 LGHNA, CDR2 YSLEER. The CDR3 here is CASSQEAVLGNTIYF. The DNA for the CDR3 is TGCGCCAGCAGCCAAGAGGCCGTACTAGGAAACACCATATATTTT.

V and J are TRBV30 and TRBJ2-1, with D uncertain. Germline V gene lookup returns CDR1 GTSNPN and CDR2 SVGIG (reference sequence). V was pared by 8 bases and J by 8 bases, with 19 bases between. This CDR3 comprises 13 residues. CDR3 residues: CARKTPRHDEQFF. The CDR3 DNA follows: TGTGCCCGAAAGACTCCCCGACATGATGAGCAGTTCTTC.

The rearrangement links TRBV6-5 to TRBJ2-5; D not resolved. Germline V gives CDR1 MNHEY, CDR2 SVGAGI. V was trimmed by 8 bases and J by 2 bases, leaving 9 bases between them. The CDR3 sequence is 12 residues long. CDR3 DNA sequence: TGTGCCAGCTCGCGGAATCAAGAGACCCAGTACTTC. As protein: CASSRNQETQYF.

The CDR3 bases are TGCGCCAGCAGCCTGGATAGCGGGTTCTCCTACGAGCAGTACTTC. Its protein product is CASSLDSGFSYEQYF. The chain uses TRBV5-1 and TRBJ2-7; 7 bases agree with TRBD2. The CDR3 is 15 residues long. Germline CDR1 SGHRS, CDR2 YFSETQ. V was pared by 4 bases and J by 0 bases, with 7 bases of the junction left unmatched.

The rearrangement links TRBV9 to TRBJ2-6; D unclear. This CDR3 has 14 residues. Germline V gene data show CDR1 as SGDLS and CDR2 as YYNGEE. Trimming removed 4 bases at V and 0 bases at J, with 5 bases between. The CDR3 loop reads CASSPSSGANVLTF. CDR3 bases: TGTGCCAGCAGCCCCAGCTCTGGGGCCAACGTCCTGACTTTC.

The chain carries TRBV29-1 and TRBJ1-1; D remains unclear. The V and J ends lost 4 bases and 5 bases respectively, with 5 bases between them. CDR1 and CDR2 (germline): SQVTM, ANQGSEA. The CDR3 sequence is 10 residues long. For the CDR3, the DNA is TGCAGCGTTGGTGAGACTGAAGCTTTCTTT. Translation gives CSVGETEAFF.

This chain joins TRBV29-1 and TRBJ2-5; unclear D gene. Between the trimmed V and J ends, which lost 7 bases and 3 bases, there was a span of 12 bases. CDR1 is SQVTM, CDR2 ANQGSEA, per germline. The CDR3 spans 12 residues. CDR3 in amino acids: CSGAPGEETQYF. CDR3 bases: TGCAGCGGCGCACCTGGGGAAGAGACCCAGTACTTC.